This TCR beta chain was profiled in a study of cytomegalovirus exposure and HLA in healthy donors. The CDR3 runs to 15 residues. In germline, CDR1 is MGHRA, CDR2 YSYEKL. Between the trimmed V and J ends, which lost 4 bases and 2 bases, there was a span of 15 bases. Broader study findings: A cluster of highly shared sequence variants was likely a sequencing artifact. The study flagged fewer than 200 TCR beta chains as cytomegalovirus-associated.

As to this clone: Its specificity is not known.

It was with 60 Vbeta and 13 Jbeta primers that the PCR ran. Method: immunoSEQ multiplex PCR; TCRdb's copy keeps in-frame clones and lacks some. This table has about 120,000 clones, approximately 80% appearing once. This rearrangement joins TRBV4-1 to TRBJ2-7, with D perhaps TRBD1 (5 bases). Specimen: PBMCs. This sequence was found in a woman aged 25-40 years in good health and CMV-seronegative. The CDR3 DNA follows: TGCGCCAGCAGCCCATTGATGGCCAGGGCCTACGAGCAGTACTTC. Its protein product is CASSPLMARAYEQYF.